Listed below are T cell receptor beta chains from one sample, sequenced in a study of human T cells and chemical hapten exposure. TCRdb re-analysed the RACE reads in MiXCR, keeping a single row per CDR3 protein. Here the sample spans around 120,000 distinct CDR3 sequences, approximately 11% being singletons. The specimen was whole blood, collected in connection with sensitization to the hapten diphenylcyclopropenone (DPC). These receptors were taken from a woman between 40 and 50 years old with alopecia areata. Some clones in this sample may be carry-over from other donors' samples. The CDR3 runs from the conserved cysteine through the conserved F or W.

v_gene	j_gene	CDR3aa
TRBV5-5	TRBJ2-5	CASSLRQGKETQYF
TRBV13	TRBJ2-1	CASSSGTSGTDEQFF
TRBV28	TRBJ1-1	CASSLVGRTDTEAFF
TRBV27	TRBJ2-7	CASSLTRQGAHEQYF
TRBV19	TRBJ1-5	CASSIDHPGPQHF
TRBV28	TRBJ1-1	CASSGYSGQGGAFF
TRBV10-3	TRBJ1-2	CAIKATGSGGYTF
TRBV12-3/TRBV12-4	TRBJ1-2	CASTAEAGSVGYTF
TRBV15	TRBJ1-2	CATSNPGQNYGYTF
TRBV5-1	TRBJ1-1	CASSVDGSRGNTEAFF
TRBV12-3/TRBV12-4	TRBJ1-1	CASSRTGLNTEAFF
TRBV3-1	TRBJ1-2	CASRHSLQGYTF
TRBV6-2/TRBV6-3	TRBJ1-1	CASSPLIQGTEAFF
TRBV9	TRBJ2-1	CASSSRRGGRGTYNEQFF
TRBV12-5	TRBJ2-3	CASALELGGHTQYF
TRBV29-1	TRBJ2-7	CSVTAGVSYEQYF
TRBV4-3	TRBJ2-7	CASSQDDRGREQYF
TRBV5-1	TRBJ2-5	CASSLGGTQETQYF
TRBV7-9	TRBJ1-6	CASSQSRGDSPLHF
TRBV5-4	TRBJ2-5	CASSLGTGGGETQYF
TRBV6-1	TRBJ1-6	CASSEEGEASPLHF
TRBV11-2	TRBJ2-2	CASSLVPVTGELFF
TRBV29-1	TRBJ2-7	CSVGQGRSYEQYF
TRBV7-9	TRBJ1-2	CASRPTGNNYGYTF
TRBV19	TRBJ1-5	CASSGDRGSGPQHF
TRBV7-9	TRBJ2-3	CASSSQGSDTQYF
TRBV29-1	TRBJ1-1	CSVGRQAGRTEAFF
TRBV5-4	TRBJ1-2	CASSPEGTGVSANYGYTF
TRBV2	TRBJ2-1	CASSDRDRGKNEQFF
TRBV6-6	TRBJ1-4	CASSYLSPGGTGGGEKLFF
TRBV24-1	TRBJ2-3	CATSDPSGRATDTQYF
TRBV6-6	TRBJ1-1	CASIRRPGADTEAFF
TRBV20-1	TRBJ2-3	CSARGGLAGVRDTQYF
TRBV5-6	TRBJ2-7	CASSLGTGAYEQYF
TRBV29-1	TRBJ1-4	CSVATGSNEKLFF
TRBV3-1	TRBJ1-5	CASSPTGGSNQPQHF
TRBV15	TRBJ2-2	CATSRDRKSKKTGELFF
TRBV25-1	TRBJ2-5	CASSDDRGPAQETQYF
TRBV6-2/TRBV6-3	TRBJ2-7	CASSYSKLGYEQYF
TRBV5-5	TRBJ2-7	CASSLGLQGPYEQYF
TRBV25-1	TRBJ1-3	CASSELPGNTIYF
TRBV6-6	TRBJ2-7	CATRDQNYEQYF
TRBV6-5	TRBJ1-3	CASQLGNTIYF
TRBV6-4	TRBJ2-3	CASSDSSGTSEDTQYF
TRBV20-1	TRBJ2-2	CSARTSGRANTGELFF
TRBV7-2	TRBJ1-2	CASSLVAYGYTF
TRBV29-1	TRBJ1-6	CSARTEASLTSPLHF
TRBV10-3	TRBJ1-5	CAISVQGRGQPQHF
TRBV29-1	TRBJ1-3	CSVSLTRSGNTIYF
TRBV4-1	TRBJ2-7	CASSQGLAGSSSYEQYF
TRBV29-1	TRBJ1-2	CSVVGDYGYTF
TRBV20-1	TRBJ1-3	CSARASSSGNTIYF
TRBV12-3/TRBV12-4	TRBJ2-7	CASSFRGPYEQYF